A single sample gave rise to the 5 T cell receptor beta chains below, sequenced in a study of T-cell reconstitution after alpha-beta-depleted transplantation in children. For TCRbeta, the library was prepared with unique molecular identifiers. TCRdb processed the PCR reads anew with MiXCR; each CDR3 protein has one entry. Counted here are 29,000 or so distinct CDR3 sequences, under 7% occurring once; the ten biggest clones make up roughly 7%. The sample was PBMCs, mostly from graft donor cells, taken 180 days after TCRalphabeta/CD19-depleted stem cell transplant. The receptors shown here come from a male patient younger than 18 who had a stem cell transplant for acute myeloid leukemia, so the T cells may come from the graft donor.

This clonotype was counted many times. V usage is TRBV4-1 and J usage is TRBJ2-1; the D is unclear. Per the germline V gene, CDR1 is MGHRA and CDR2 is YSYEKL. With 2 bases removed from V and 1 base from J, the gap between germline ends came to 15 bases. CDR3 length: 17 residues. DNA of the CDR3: TGCGCCAGCAGCCAATATCCCCCCCCGCGGTCCTACAATGAGCAGTTCTTC. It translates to CASSQYPPPRSYNEQFF.

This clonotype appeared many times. The CDR3 reads CASSLSPETSSYEQYF. In DNA form, the CDR3 reads TGTGCCAGCAGCTTGTCTCCCGAAACCTCCTCCTACGAGCAGTACTTC. The chain combines TRBV7-9 with TRBJ2-7; no clear D. Looked up from germline, CDR1 is SEHNR and CDR2 is FQNEAQ (reference sequence). This CDR3 is 16 amino acids long. V was pared by 3 bases and J by 0 bases, with 15 bases between. Using reference TRBV7-9 and TRBJ2-7 for the parts outside the CDR3, the full variable domain is DTGVSQNPRHKITKRGQNVTFRCDPISEHNRLYWYRQTLGQGPEFLTYFQNEAQLEKSRLLSDRFSAERPKGSFSTLEIQRTEQGDSAMYLCASSLSPETSSYEQYFGPGTRLTVT.

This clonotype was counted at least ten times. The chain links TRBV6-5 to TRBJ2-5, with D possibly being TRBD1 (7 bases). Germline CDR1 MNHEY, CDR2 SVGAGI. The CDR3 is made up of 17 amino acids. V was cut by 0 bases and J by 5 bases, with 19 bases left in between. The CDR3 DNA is TGTGCCAGCAGTTACTCAGGAGGGGGCCTTATTGCGGAGACCCAGTACTTC. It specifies CASSYSGGGLIAETQYF.

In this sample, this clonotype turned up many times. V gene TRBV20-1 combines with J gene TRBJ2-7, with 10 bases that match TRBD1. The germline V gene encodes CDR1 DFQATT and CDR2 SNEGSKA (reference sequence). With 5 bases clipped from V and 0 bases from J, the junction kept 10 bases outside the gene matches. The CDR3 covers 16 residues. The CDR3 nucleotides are TGCAGTGCTCCCTTTCCGACAGGGGGCGCCTCCTACGAGCAGTACTTC. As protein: CSAPFPTGGASYEQYF.

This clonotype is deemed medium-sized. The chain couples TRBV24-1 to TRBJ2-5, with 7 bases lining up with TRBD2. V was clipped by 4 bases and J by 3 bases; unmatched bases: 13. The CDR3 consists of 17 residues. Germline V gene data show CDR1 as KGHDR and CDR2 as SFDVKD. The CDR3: CATSDPRQGGDKETQYF. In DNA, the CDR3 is TGTGCCACCAGTGACCCCCGCCAGGGAGGGGATAAAGAGACCCAGTACTTC.